This TCR beta chain is drawn from a study of cytomegalovirus exposure and HLA in healthy donors. The study's findings and limits: In a later analysis, common viral pathogens appeared linked to several of the most significant clusters. For cytomegalovirus status, the classifier reportedly gave diagnoses with high specificity and sensitivity. There were reportedly fewer N-insertions in an Asian-associated ancestry cluster than the roughly 670-donor mean, in a later analysis.

Comment on this clone: No antigen is known for it.

PCR used 60 Vbeta primers and 13 Jbeta primers. The protocol was immunoSEQ multiplex PCR, while the TCRdb copy is restricted to in-frame clones and leaves out a portion. Of 150,000 to 200,000 clones in the sample, 80% were seen once. The V gene's germline CDR1 is SGHNT and CDR2 YYREEE (reference sequence). V was trimmed by 4 bases and J by 1 base, leaving 11 bases between them. The CDR3 extends over 14 amino acids. The material sequenced was PBMCs. This chain links TRBV5-4 with TRBJ2-5; D unclear. The sequence was obtained from a woman aged 50 to 60 in good health and CMV-seropositive. The CDR3 sequence is CASSHQDLQETQYF. Written as DNA, the CDR3 is TGTGCCAGCAGCCATCAGGATCTCCAAGAGACCCAGTACTTC.